This T cell receptor (beta chain) was recorded in a study of blood T cell repertoires in COVID-19. Across the whole study: In each case, the material was cDNA or gDNA derived from T cells, B-cell-depleted T cells, or PBMCs.

The V gene's germline CDR1 is LGHDT and CDR2 YNNKEL (reference sequence). This CDR3 has 15 amino acids. The V end was cut by 3 bases, the J end by 4 bases, with 15 bases between. How the authors handled the data: Estimation of nucleated cell counts relied on the amplification of reference gene primers. Only in-frame clones appear in the TCRdb table, and some are missing; sequencing was by immunoSEQ multiplex PCR. V, J and clone size are those of that table, while D and trimming were read from the DNA. The sample records some 200,000 clones, roughly four fifths being singletons. V is TRBV3-1 (or the pseudogene TRBV3-2) and J is TRBJ1-1; D gene ambiguous. Material: peripheral blood. This receptor was identified in an elderly woman with COVID-19, enrolled during active disease. The CDR3 reads CASSQTQAGGTEAFF. CDR3 bases: TGTGCCAGCAGCCAGACGCAGGCAGGAGGCACTGAAGCTTTCTTT.